This TCR beta chain was retrieved from a study of patients and donors after allogeneic stem cell transplantation. Relative to its sample, this clonotype is medium-sized. Each CDR3 protein is one row after TCRdb ran MiXCR on the RT-PCR reads. The repertoire holds about 230,000 distinct CDR3 sequences, with roughly an eighth as singletons. The receptor was derived from a human donor who was either an allogeneic HSCT recipient or a stem cell or donor lymphocyte infusion donor (not recorded which). It is not recorded whose cells these are; they may come from a transplant donor. The sample was blood, either unsorted or a sorted T cell fraction (not recorded which).

CDR3 protein: CASRPTGQPLNTEAFF. CDR3 nucleotides: TGTGCCAGCAGGCCAACGGGACAGCCCCTGAACACTGAAGCTTTCTTT. The chain joins TRBV6-2 or TRBV6-3 to TRBJ1-1, with 7 bases matching TRBD1. Germline values: CDR1 MNHEY, CDR2 SVGEGT. The V gene end was trimmed by 6 bases and the J gene end by 0 bases; junction bases not matched to a gene: 10. This CDR3 has 16 amino acids.